This record covers a single T cell receptor (beta chain). Its antigen is currently unknown. Germline V CDR1 and CDR2: SGHTA, FQGNSA. CDR3 length equals 16 residues. Multiplex touch-down PCR amplified TRB using TRB-A and TRB-B pools in one tube. TCRdb reprocessed the multiplex PCR reads; each CDR3 protein has one entry and no DNA is given. This table lists some 6,200 distinct CDR3 sequences. The source of the sample is a study of T cell clusters in autoimmune cytopenias. Overall study: A median of roughly 54,000 TRB reads per sample yielded a median approximately 2,500 distinct clonotypes. Study-level findings and limits: Clustering suggested that physiological T cell clusters were missing in primary autoimmune cytopenia patients. A dominant lymphoma-associated repertoire apparently masked the cluster-lack signature in secondary cytopenia versus chronic lymphocytic leukemia.

TRB amplification used approximately 0.25 ug of peripheral blood genomic DNA. This sequence was found in a human donor with an autoimmune cytopenia or autoimmune hepatitis (not recorded which). The chain employs TRBV7-2 and TRBJ2-5; no DNA is available, so the TRBD2 call from TCRdb remains unchecked. Sequenced material: peripheral blood. The CDR3 is CASSRVSGQAQETQYF.